This T cell receptor beta chain was identified in a study of cytomegalovirus exposure and HLA in healthy donors. The PCR employed 60 Vbeta primers together with 13 Jbeta primers. The assay was immunoSEQ multiplex PCR, and TCRdb's table has in-frame clones only and misses some. This table holds some 190,000 clones, 81% found once. The sample taken for sequencing was PBMCs. The clonotype was recovered from a man aged 35-49 years in good health and CMV-seropositive.

In nucleotides, the CDR3 is TGTGCCAGCAGCTATTGGGCCCAAGCCGGGGAGCTGTTTTTT. This translates into CASSYWAQAGELFF. The chain couples TRBV28 to TRBJ2-2, with unresolved D. There are 14 residues in the CDR3. Trimming cost V 6 bases and J 6 bases, with 14 bases left between them. Looked up from germline, CDR1 is MDHEN and CDR2 is SYDVKM.